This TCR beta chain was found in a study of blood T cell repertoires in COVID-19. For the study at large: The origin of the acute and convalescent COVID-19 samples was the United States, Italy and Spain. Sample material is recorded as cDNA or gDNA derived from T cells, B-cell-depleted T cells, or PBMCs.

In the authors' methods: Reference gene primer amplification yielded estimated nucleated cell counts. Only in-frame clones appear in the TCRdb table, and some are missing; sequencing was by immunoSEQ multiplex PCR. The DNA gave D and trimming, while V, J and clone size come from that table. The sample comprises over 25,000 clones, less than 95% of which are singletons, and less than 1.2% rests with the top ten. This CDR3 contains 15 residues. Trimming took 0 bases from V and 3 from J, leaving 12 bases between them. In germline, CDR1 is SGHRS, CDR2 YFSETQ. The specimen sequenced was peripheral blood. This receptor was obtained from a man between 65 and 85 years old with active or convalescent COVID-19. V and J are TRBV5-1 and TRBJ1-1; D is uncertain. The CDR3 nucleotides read TGCGCCAGCAGCTTGGACGCCGTCGGGGACACTGAAGCTTTCTTT. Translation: CASSLDAVGDTEAFF.